This entry concerns a single T cell receptor beta chain. The target of this receptor is not known. Base-call qualities are not available, and no considerably larger clone is one nucleotide away. This entry comes from a study of cytomegalovirus exposure and HLA in healthy donors (dated by TCRdb to 2016 to 2017). Some background on the complete study: An earlier analysis of roughly 610 of the donors reported 276 Gb of sequence data and roughly 120 million unique TCR beta sequences obtained from around 190 million T cells. Of the roughly 400 genotyped donors, less than 90% were placed in the genetic ancestry cluster associated with self-reported Caucasian donors. To study patterns of TCR occurrence, a later analysis re-analyzed previously published TCR beta repertoires from hundreds of donors and added high-resolution HLA genotyping. Typing coverage differed by locus: A, B, C, DRB1 and DQB1 were typed in roughly 620-630 donors, DQA1 in approximately 520, DPA1 in approximately 610, and DPB1 in 400 to 490. The aim of the study was to test whether cataloging public T cell receptors could identify signatures of past pathogen exposure. Rather than drawing on any new phenotypic data, the later analysis identified candidate immune exposures from TCR beta sequences and the way those sequences occurred across donors. To decide whether each TCR beta V gene segment behaved as functional or pseudogenic, an earlier analysis of approximately 600 of the donors relied on high-throughput TCR beta sequencing. In addition to the first cohort of 650 to 750 subjects, a separate validation cohort of 120 different subjects was used. An early release covering about 600 HLA-typed donors comprised roughly 300 gigabases of sequencing data and roughly 86 million unique TCR sequences. Donor age, sex, ethnicity and CMV serostatus were compiled alongside the repertoire data. High-throughput TCR immunosequencing, statistical association of individual TCRs with disease status, and machine learning were combined to predict cytomegalovirus infection status. Among a few hundred genotyped donors of the cohort, an average of roughly 240,000 unique TCR beta nucleotide sequences were sequenced per donor, 15% to 20% of them non-productive. Genome-wide SNP genotypes for about 60% of the 666 donors were used in a later genetic analysis, which treated that subset as a discovery cohort. Using immunosequencing, the study profiled T cell repertoires from 500 to 800 subjects and related those repertoires to cytomegalovirus serostatus. Every discovery cohort repertoire had been produced on one sequencing platform. About five DR-DQ haplotypes were treated as single units for association and clustering because of strong linkage in the cohort. HLA typing included class I and class II loci at four-digit resolution. General conclusions and limits of the study: The cohort was sequenced for TCR beta chains only, and without alpha or paired-chain data the features that could be detected were limited. Compared with equally common non-associated chains, HLA-associated TCR beta chains in a later analysis were more clonally expanded and had lower generation probabilities. A few of the identified cytomegalovirus-associated TCR beta chains were confirmed in vitro to be specific for cytomegalovirus antigens. In a later analysis, the rate of TCR association differed among HLA loci, with DRB1 alleles having the most associated TCRs and HLA-C alleles having the fewest. In a later genetic analysis, fewer N-insertions in productive TCRs were reported among donors in an Asian-associated ancestry cluster than the approximately 670-donor mean. Because counts were too low, seventeen rarely observed V segments, including chromosome 9 orphons, were excluded from the earlier analysis of 587 of the donors. A later analysis associated 16,951 TCR beta sequences with specific HLA alleles at a false discovery rate of 0.05. A total of 150 or so TCR beta chains were listed by the study as associated with cytomegalovirus. Strong co-occurrence of HLA alleles, especially DR and DQ, made assigning TCR associations to individual alleles difficult. Sequencing depth was assumed to be roughly uniform across donors in the presence/absence analyses, though that assumption may not hold. For the cohort, immune exposure information was limited to CMV serostatus. A later genetic analysis associated a missense DCLRE1C variant with V-gene and J-gene trimming of TCR beta chains, and an independent cohort replicated the association. A further reported finding was that TCR beta sequences accurately predicted the HLA-A and HLA-B alleles for most subjects in the first cohort. A later analysis found that most CMV-associated TCR beta chains appeared HLA-restricted, with HLA associations seemingly driven largely by CMV exposure. The sequencing pipeline was judged likely to have produced a cluster of highly shared sequence variants as a technical artifact. While some public TCRs were present in many individuals, most TCR sequences turned up only very rarely across donors. The classifier was reported to diagnose cytomegalovirus status with high specificity and sensitivity in both the original cohort and the validation cohort. In an earlier analysis of 587 of the donors, most TCR beta V segments appeared in productive rearrangements about 90% or about 30% of the time, broadly matching IMGT annotations. Several of the top co-occurrence clusters appeared to be linked to parvovirus B19, influenza, CMV and Epstein-Barr virus, according to a later analysis. Correlated functional status among segregating V segments might be attributable to linkage disequilibrium, but an unknown experimental factor could not be ruled out. Because HLA typing was unavailable for some donors at each locus, only the typed subset was used in association tests. According to the authors, the approach could potentially be generalized to other disease states and immunological phenotypes.

The cohort comprised hundreds of healthy bone marrow donors. At the time of sampling, all cohort members were nominally healthy, though unrecorded immune exposures were likely present. The donor was CMV seronegative and belonged to the group of more than 300 seronegative cohort members. A peripheral blood sample was collected from each donor, and TCR beta sequencing was performed on peripheral blood mononuclear cells. Genomic DNA extraction from the blood cell samples was performed with the Qiagen DNeasy Blood Extraction Kit. Receptor amplification or capture employed the immunoSEQ multiplex PCR assay. For the multiplex PCR, a mixture combining 60 forward primers for TCR Vbeta segments and 13 reverse primers for TCR Jbeta segments was used. Amplification of the CDR3 region of rearranged TCR beta genes was performed with a multiplex PCR assay on genomic DNA. On the Illumina HiSeq System, the amplified TCR beta libraries were sequenced as 87-base-pair reads. As for how the authors treated the data: In a later analysis, some 80 million unique TCR beta chains were counted across the 690 or so repertoires, and approximately 11 million of these chains were shared by at least two donors. Raw reads were error-corrected and collapsed into unique sequences by a nearest-neighbor algorithm in which closely related sequences were merged to remove PCR and sequencing errors. V, D and J gene segments were assigned by aligning CDR3 sequences to IMGT reference sequences. For a sequence to be retained, a match of at least six nucleotides was required to both a V gene segment and a J gene segment. Rearrangements were called productive when the CDR3 lacked stop codons and stayed in frame with V and J; all others were non-productive. CDR3 was defined by IMGT convention, running from the second conserved V-encoded cysteine to the conserved J-encoded phenylalanine. The earlier analysis of about 610 of the donors excluded any sequence lacking an unambiguous match to a single V gene segment. An earlier analysis of some 500 of the donors classified V segments as functional when productive rearrangements were above 56.7% and as segregating when the standard deviation between donors was above 5%. A statistical classification framework was built for diagnosing cytomegalovirus status from the catalog of TCR beta chain sequences. In a later analysis, V and J genes were assigned by comparing TCR nucleotide sequences against IMGT/GENE-DB human TR gene sequences. A later analysis assigned CDR3 sequences and most-parsimonious VDJ recombination scenarios with the TCRdist pipeline. In a later analysis, each TCR beta chain was defined by its CDR3 amino acid sequence together with its V-gene family, and reads lacking a unique V-gene family were excluded. As a way to deal with suspected cross-contamination and a sequencing artifact, a later analysis dropped roughly 600 nucleotide sequences that were highly shared and had low generation probability. In a later analysis, a clonal expansion index was calculated for each public chain from normalized within-repertoire ranks of inferred template counts. A later analysis computed generation probabilities with a VDJ recombination model fitted to out-of-frame rearrangements, and checked the results against IGoR. In a later analysis, TCR-TCR, TCR-HLA and TCR-CMV co-occurrence was scored with hypergeometric tests, and a repertoire-size bias correction was applied to TCR pairs. In a later analysis, false discovery rates were estimated by permuting HLA or CMV assignments 20 times. A later analysis grouped co-occurring TCRs with DBSCAN, adding TCRdist sequence similarity when clustering within HLA-allele-positive subsets. For co-occurrence clustering, repertoires with fewer than 30,000 or more than 120,000 public chains were excluded, along with five repertoires with anomalous nucleotide sharing. TCRdb took over this immuneACCESS table, retaining in-frame rearrangements with V and J assigned. Such tables are incomplete; in checked studies, under half of the missing clones stem from an unresolved V gene, and the remainder is unexplained. D and trimming come from the DNA, and the V and J calls and clone size come from that table. The sample table holds around 74,000 clones, of which 75% to 85% were seen once. The ten largest clonotypes hold around 3.5% of the sample.

Specimen: PBMCs. The sequence was collected from a middle-aged man in good health and CMV-seronegative.

The sequenced DNA: TGTGCCAGCAGCATACAGGGGGACACTGAAGCTTTCTTT. The translation is CASSIQGDTEAFF. The sequence is built from TRBV9 and TRBJ1-1, and 8 junction bases match TRBD1. Reading the germline V gene gives CDR1 SGDLS and CDR2 YYNGEE. The CDR3 starts with the cysteine, ends with the phenylalanine, and has 13 residues. CDR3 DNA is the only sequence kept; it has 39 bases, read in frame from the first base. For this chain, trimming is 4 bases at the V end and 3 bases at the J end, and the number of junction bases without a gene match is 2. Where the CDR3 stops, the reference TRBV9 and TRBJ1-1 genes take over; the full variable domain is DSGVTQTPKHLITATGQRVTLRCSPRSGDLSVYWYQQSLDQGLQFLIQYYNGEERAKGNILERFSAQQFPDLHSELNLSSLELGDSALYFCASSIQGDTEAFFGQGTRLTVV.